This paragraph reports one T cell receptor beta chain. The specificity of this receptor is unknown. Base qualities are missing; no much larger clone stands one base away. The cohort consisted of 600 to 700 healthy bone marrow donors. At the time of sampling, all cohort members were nominally healthy, though unrecorded immune exposures were likely present. The donor tested CMV seropositive and was one of the 289 seropositive cohort members. Every donor gave a peripheral blood sample, and the peripheral blood mononuclear cells from that sample were used for TCR beta sequencing. The Qiagen DNeasy Blood Extraction Kit was used to extract genomic DNA from the blood cell samples. V is pared back by 4 bases and J by 1 base, with 13 bases lying between the germline termini. Its CDR3 holds 15 amino acids, cysteine through phenylalanine. Only the CDR3 DNA stays, 45 bases, in frame from base 1. In the germline V gene, CDR1 corresponds to SGDLS and CDR2 to YYNGEE.

Libraries were constructed by the immunoSEQ multiplex PCR assay. The multiplex PCR relied on a mix of 60 forward primers for TCR Vbeta segments and 13 reverse primers for TCR Jbeta segments. The CDR3 region of rearranged TCR beta genes was amplified from genomic DNA by a multiplex PCR assay. The amplified TCR beta libraries were sequenced on the Illumina HiSeq System as 87-base-pair reads. The paper's processing steps were these. Across the roughly 700 repertoires, a later analysis counted approximately 75 million unique TCR beta chains, roughly 11 million of which were shared by at least two donors. Raw reads were error-corrected and collapsed into unique sequences by a nearest-neighbor algorithm in which closely related sequences were merged to remove PCR and sequencing errors. V, D and J gene segments were assigned by aligning CDR3 sequences to IMGT reference sequences. For a sequence to be retained, a match of at least six nucleotides to both a V gene segment and a J gene segment was required. A rearrangement counted as productive if the CDR3 had no stop codons and remained in frame with V and J, and every other rearrangement counted as non-productive. Following IMGT convention, CDR3 was defined as the stretch from the second conserved V-encoded cysteine to the conserved J-encoded phenylalanine. The earlier analysis of 550 to 650 of the donors excluded any sequence lacking an unambiguous match to a single V gene segment. An earlier analysis of fewer than 750 of the donors classified V segments as functional when productive rearrangements were above 56.7% and as segregating when the standard deviation between donors was above 5%. A statistical classification framework was developed to diagnose cytomegalovirus status using the catalog of TCR beta chain sequences. In a later analysis, V and J genes were assigned by comparing TCR nucleotide sequences against IMGT/GENE-DB human TR gene sequences. A later analysis assigned CDR3 sequences and most-parsimonious VDJ recombination scenarios with the TCRdist pipeline. In a later analysis, each TCR beta chain was defined by its CDR3 amino acid sequence together with its V-gene family, and reads without a unique V-gene family were excluded. A later analysis removed several hundred highly shared, low-generation-probability nucleotide sequences to deal with suspected cross-contamination and a sequencing artifact. For each public chain, a later analysis derived a clonal expansion index from normalized ranks of inferred template counts within each repertoire. A later analysis computed generation probabilities with a VDJ recombination model fitted to out-of-frame rearrangements, and checked the results against IGoR. In a later analysis, hypergeometric tests were used to score TCR-TCR, TCR-HLA and TCR-CMV co-occurrence, with a repertoire-size bias correction applied to TCR pairs. In a later analysis, false discovery rates were estimated by permuting HLA or CMV assignments 20 times. A later analysis grouped co-occurring TCRs with DBSCAN, adding TCRdist sequence similarity when clustering within HLA-allele-positive subsets. For co-occurrence clustering, repertoires with fewer than 30,000 or more than 120,000 public chains were excluded, along with five or six repertoires with anomalous nucleotide sharing. Held by TCRdb, this immuneACCESS table contains in-frame sequences only and omits some clones. Under half of the omission traces to an unresolved V gene where checked; the cause of the rest is unknown. D and trimming were read from the DNA, whereas the V and J calls and clone size are those reported in that table. The sample records approximately 130,000 clones, approximately 85% of which are singletons. About 6.7% of the sample is held by the ten biggest clonotypes.

This sample is drawn from a study of cytomegalovirus exposure and HLA in healthy donors (dated by TCRdb to about 2017). Turning to the overall study: In an earlier analysis of about 560 of the donors, approximately 260 Gb of sequence data and some 100 million unique TCR beta sequences from roughly 180 million T cells were reported. Around 320 gigabases of sequencing data and 78 million or so unique TCR sequences were included in an early release covering roughly 600 HLA-typed donors. The genetic ancestry cluster associated with self-reported Caucasian donors included roughly four fifths of the roughly 360 genotyped donors. The aim of the study was to test whether cataloging public T cell receptors could identify signatures of past pathogen exposure. The study profiled the T cell repertoires of hundreds of subjects by immunosequencing and related them to cytomegalovirus serostatus. A separate validation cohort of about 110 different subjects was used in addition to the approximately 640-subject first cohort. The study combined high-throughput TCR immunosequencing, statistical association of individual TCRs with disease status, and machine learning to predict cytomegalovirus infection status. In a later analysis, previously published TCR beta repertoires from about 640 donors were re-analyzed and high-resolution HLA genotyping was added so that TCR occurrence patterns could be studied. The later analysis used no new phenotypic data to find candidate immune exposures, relying instead on TCR beta sequences and their occurrence across donors. To decide whether each TCR beta V gene segment behaved as functional or pseudogenic, an earlier analysis of some 580 of the donors relied on high-throughput TCR beta sequencing. Alongside the repertoire data, information on donor age, sex, ethnicity and CMV serostatus was compiled. A later genetic analysis used genome-wide SNP genotypes for about 55% of the 666 donors, treating that subset as a discovery cohort. All discovery cohort repertoires had been generated using a single sequencing platform. Class I and class II HLA loci were covered by the typing at four-digit resolution. Typing coverage varied by locus: roughly 620-640 donors for A, B, C, DRB1 and DQB1; roughly 520 for DQA1; nearly 610 for DPA1; approximately 450 for DPB1. Because of strong linkage in the cohort, four or five DR-DQ haplotypes were treated as single units for association and clustering. Among a few hundred genotyped donors of the cohort, an average of 235,054 unique TCR beta nucleotide sequences were sequenced per donor, about a sixth of them non-productive.

Results the study describes overall, beyond this receptor: According to a later analysis, parvovirus B19, influenza, CMV and Epstein-Barr virus appeared linked to several top co-occurrence clusters. A further reported finding was that TCR beta sequences accurately predicted the HLA-A and HLA-B alleles for most subjects in the first cohort. Roughly uniform sequencing depth across donors was assumed in presence/absence analyses, although this assumption may not hold. While some public TCRs were present in many individuals, most TCR sequences turned up only very rarely across donors. A later analysis found that HLA-associated TCR beta chains were more clonally expanded and had lower generation probabilities than equally common non-associated chains. An association between a missense DCLRE1C variant and V-gene and J-gene trimming of TCR beta chains was found in a later genetic analysis and replicated in an independent cohort. The authors suggested that the approach could potentially be generalized to other disease states and immunological phenotypes. In vitro tests confirmed that a few of the cytomegalovirus-associated TCR beta chains recognize cytomegalovirus antigens. The cohort was sequenced for TCR beta chains only, and without alpha or paired-chain data the features that could be detected were limited. In an earlier analysis of some 540 of the donors, most TCR beta V segments appeared in productive rearrangements about 87% or about 30% of the time, broadly matching IMGT annotations. The classifier was reported to diagnose cytomegalovirus status with high specificity and sensitivity in both the original and validation cohorts. A later genetic analysis reported fewer N-insertions in productive TCRs among donors in an Asian-associated ancestry cluster than the roughly 700-donor mean. In a later analysis, most CMV-associated TCR beta chains were found to appear HLA-restricted, with HLA associations seemingly driven largely by CMV exposure. HLA typing was unavailable for some donors at each locus, so association tests used only the typed subset. The 87-base-pair reads could not distinguish some IMGT-functional V segments, including TRBV6-2 and TRBV6-3, so those segments were excluded. Specific HLA alleles were associated with 15,000 to 20,000 TCR beta sequences at a false discovery rate of 0.05 in a later analysis. Linkage disequilibrium might explain the correlated functional status among segregating V segments, but an unknown experimental factor could not be ruled out. In a later analysis, the rate of TCR association differed among HLA loci, with DRB1 alleles having the most associated TCRs and HLA-C alleles having the fewest. Some 15 rarely observed V segments, including chromosome 9 orphons, were excluded from the earlier analysis of a few hundred of the donors because counts were too low. The study listed 164 TCR beta chains as associated with cytomegalovirus. Assigning TCR associations to individual alleles was difficult when HLA alleles, especially DR and DQ, strongly co-occurred. A group of highly shared sequence variants was considered likely to be a technical artifact of the sequencing pipeline. The only immune exposure information available for the cohort was CMV serostatus.

Sequencing used PBMCs. Recombination linked TRBV9 to TRBJ2-3; the D gene is perhaps TRBD1, on 5 matching bases. The sequence derives from a woman in her twenties or thirties in good health and CMV-seropositive. The nucleotides read TGTGCCAGCAGCTTTCAGGGAAGTGGCACAGATACGCAGTATTTT. Translated, it gives CASSFQGSGTDTQYF.